These T cell receptor beta chains were read from a single sample in a study of identical twins. MiXCR, applied by TCRdb to the 5' RACE reads, yields one record per CDR3 protein. The sample lists hundreds of thousands of distinct CDR3 sequences, roughly 12% seen once, with 6% to 9% in the top ten. The sample was also linked to a second study, of yellow fever vaccine responses in identical twins.

The sample taken for sequencing was CD8+ T cells sorted from blood. Source of these receptors: a woman aged 18-29 years in good health. The CDR3 runs from the conserved cysteine through the conserved F or W. The order of the fields is clone size, V gene, J gene, D gene, CDR3 DNA, CDR3 protein. A D gene is named only where the DNA matches it firmly. Expanded clones are given a class, and other clones once, few, many or no size at all.

>.|TRBV13|TRBJ2-5|.
TGTGCCAGCAGCCCCCCGCAGATTATAGAGACCCAGTACTTC
CASSPPQIIETQYF
>few|TRBV5-1|TRBJ1-1|.
TGCGCCAGCAGCTTGAGGGGCATCACTGAAGCTTTCTTT
CASSLRGITEAFF
>few|TRBV27|TRBJ2-7|TRBD2
TGTGCCAGCAGTTTAGCTAGCGGGGTCTACGAGCAGTACTTC
CASSLASGVYEQYF
>few|TRBV7-8|TRBJ1-1|TRBD1
TGTGCCAGCAGCTTACTACAGGGGTACACTGAAGCTTTCTTT
CASSLLQGYTEAFF
>few|TRBV28|TRBJ2-1|.
TGTGCCAGCAGTTTTTCGATTAGCAGTACTGAGCAGTTCTTC
CASSFSISSTEQFF
>few|TRBV29-1|TRBJ2-1|TRBD1
TGCAGCGTTCCGGGACAGACCTTCAATGAGCAGTTCTTC
CSVPGQTFNEQFF
>.|TRBV10-3|TRBJ1-6|.
TGTGCCATCAGTGAGTCGCAACAGATGAATTCACCCCTCCACTTT
CAISESQQMNSPLHF
>few|TRBV5-1|TRBJ1-1|.
TGCGCCAGCAGCTTGATCCGGGCCACTGAAGCTTTCTTT
CASSLIRATEAFF
>.|TRBV9|TRBJ2-2|TRBD2
TGTGCCAGCAGCGTAGGGGACTACAACACCGGGGAGCTGTTTTTT
CASSVGDYNTGELFF
>few|TRBV2|TRBJ1-5|.
TGTGCCAGCAGTGAACTTTACAGGGAAGCTCAGCCCCAGCATTTT
CASSELYREAQPQHF
>few|TRBV4-1|TRBJ2-1|.
TGCGCCAGCAGCCAAGGCATAGGAGGCGATGAGCAGTTCTTC
CASSQGIGGDEQFF
>few|TRBV27|TRBJ2-5|.
TGTGCCAGCAGAACGGGATCCCAAGAGACCCAGTACTTC
CASRTGSQETQYF
>.|TRBV19|TRBJ2-2|.
TGTGCCAGTAGGGCCATTCTGAACACCGGGGAGCTGTTTTTT
CASRAILNTGELFF
>.|TRBV5-1|TRBJ2-1|TRBD2
TGCGCCAGCAGGACTAGCGGGGGGCTGAATGAGCAGTTCTTC
CASRTSGGLNEQFF
>many|TRBV7-2|TRBJ2-1|.
TGTGCCAGCAGCCCAACGGGACTCCCTTACAATGAGCAGTTCTTC
CASSPTGLPYNEQFF
>.|TRBV5-1|TRBJ1-6|.
TGCGCCAGCAGCTCATTACAGGACCACAATTCACCCCTCCACTTT
CASSSLQDHNSPLHF
>many|TRBV4-2|TRBJ2-1|.
TGTGCCAGCCGCCTCCTCAATGACTATCTCCACCACAATGAGCAGTTCTTC
CASRLLNDYLHHNEQFF
>few|TRBV7-6|TRBJ2-5|.
TGTGCCAGCAGCTTATGGGTTGCCAGCCCGCAAGAGACCCAGTACTTC
CASSLWVASPQETQYF
>many|TRBV28|TRBJ1-1|TRBD1
TGTGCCAGCAGTTTAGGACAGGTGAACACTGAAGCTTTCTTT
CASSLGQVNTEAFF
>many|TRBV7-9|TRBJ1-5|TRBD1
TGTGCCAGCAGCGGACTGGACAGGGCGAACAATCAGCCCCAGCATTTT
CASSGLDRANNQPQHF
>.|TRBV20-1|TRBJ2-5|TRBD2
TGCAGTGCTGGTTTAGGCGGGGGGGAACCAGAGACCCAGTACTTC
CSAGLGGGEPETQYF
>.|TRBV25-1|TRBJ1-1|.
TGTGCCAGCACCCCAGGGTGGAATACTGAAGCTTTCTTT
CASTPGWNTEAFF
>few|TRBV29-1|TRBJ2-3|.
TGCAGCGTTTCAACGGTGGAGGGTCCCACAGATACGCAGTATTTT
CSVSTVEGPTDTQYF
>few|TRBV6-1|TRBJ2-1|TRBD1
TGTGCCAGCAGGAGACCGGGACAGGGGCTCAATGAGCAGTTCTTC
CASRRPGQGLNEQFF
>.|TRBV5-5|TRBJ1-5|.
TGTGCCAGCAGCTTGAATTCCGGGAGTCCCCAGCATTTT
CASSLNSGSPQHF
>few|TRBV12-3/TRBV12-4|TRBJ1-4|.
TGTGCCAGCACCTTTGCAACTAATGAAAAACTGTTTTTT
CASTFATNEKLFF
>few|TRBV13|TRBJ2-1|.
TGTGCCAGCAGCTTGGGCAGGGCGGTTGAGCAGTTCTTC
CASSLGRAVEQFF
>.|TRBV27|TRBJ2-3|.
TGTGCCAGCAGTTACCGCCCTCTCGTCACAGATACGCAGTATTTT
CASSYRPLVTDTQYF
>.|TRBV15|TRBJ1-5|.
TGTGCCACCAGCAGCCCGGGGGGGCGCAGGCAGCCCCAGCATTTT
CATSSPGGRRQPQHF
>few|TRBV6-5|TRBJ1-1|.
TGTGCCAGCAGTTACAGGGGGAACCCGAACACTGAAGCTTTCTTT
CASSYRGNPNTEAFF
>.|TRBV7-3|TRBJ2-2|TRBD2
TGTGCCAGCAGCTTAGGGGGGGGGAACACCGGGGAGCTGTTTTTT
CASSLGGGNTGELFF
>.|TRBV27|TRBJ2-1|.
TGTGCCAGCAGTTACCGGGCCCGAGGGGGGAATGAGCAGTTCTTC
CASSYRARGGNEQFF
>many|TRBV11-2|TRBJ2-7|.
TGTGCCAGCAGCTTCGGATTTTCCTACGAGCAGTACTTC
CASSFGFSYEQYF
>few|TRBV3-1|TRBJ1-2|.
TGTGCCAGCAGCCAAGGGCAGCTTTCGGGGGGCTACACCTTC
CASSQGQLSGGYTF
>.|TRBV7-9|TRBJ2-1|.
TGTGCCAGCAGCCGCCGGGCCGGGACCCACAATGAGCAGTTCTTC
CASSRRAGTHNEQFF
>.|TRBV12-3/TRBV12-4|TRBJ2-5|.
TGTGCCAGCAGTTTAGGCAGCGAGACATACCAAGAGACCCAGTACTTC
CASSLGSETYQETQYF
>.|TRBV20-1|TRBJ1-1|.
TGCAGTGCTAGATGGGTAACTGAAGCTTTCTTT
CSARWVTEAFF
>.|TRBV7-2|TRBJ2-2|TRBD1
TGTGCCAGCAGCTTACCGGGACAGAGATACACCGGGGAGCTGTTTTTT
CASSLPGQRYTGELFF
>.|TRBV13|TRBJ2-3|.
TGTGCCAGCAGCGCGCAGGGGCGACGCACAGATACGCAGTATTTT
CASSAQGRRTDTQYF
>.|TRBV2|TRBJ1-1|TRBD1
TGTGCCAGCAGTGGAGCCAGGGGGAGGGGTGACACTGAAGCTTTCTTT
CASSGARGRGDTEAFF
>few|TRBV10-3|TRBJ2-1|TRBD2
TGTGCCATCAGTGAGTCCGCTAGCGGGAGACATGGCGATGAGCAGTTCTTC
CAISESASGRHGDEQFF
>few|TRBV11-2|TRBJ1-2|TRBD1
TGTGCCAGCAGCACGACAGGGGAACCGTTTAACTATGGCTACACCTTC
CASSTTGEPFNYGYTF
>few|TRBV27|TRBJ1-2|.
TGTGCCAGCAGTTTAGGGGGGATTAACTATGGCTACACCTTC
CASSLGGINYGYTF
>.|TRBV7-8|TRBJ2-7|.
TGTGCCAGCAGCTTAGACGGAGCGCCTAGGTCCTACGAGCAGTACTTC
CASSLDGAPRSYEQYF
>.|TRBV11-2|TRBJ2-3|TRBD1
TGTGCCAGCAGCTTATGGGGACAGTCCACAGATACGCAGTATTTT
CASSLWGQSTDTQYF
>few|TRBV28|TRBJ2-7|.
TGTGCCAGCAGTTTTGTTTTCACAGGAAGCTCCTACGAGCAGTACTTC
CASSFVFTGSSYEQYF
>.|TRBV29-1|TRBJ2-2|.
TGCAGCGTTGATGGAGGGGCCGGGGAGCTGTTTTTT
CSVDGGAGELFF
>few|TRBV27|TRBJ2-7|TRBD1
TGTGCCAGCGGCCTGACAGGGGGCAGCGGCTACGAGCAGTACTTC
CASGLTGGSGYEQYF
>many|TRBV10-3|TRBJ2-2|TRBD2
TGTGCCATCCCCTTAGCGGGATCGAACACCGGGGAGCTGTTTTTT
CAIPLAGSNTGELFF
>few|TRBV28|TRBJ2-5|.
TGTGCCAGCAGTTTTGGAGGGGCCGATACGGAGACCCAGTACTTC
CASSFGGADTETQYF
>.|TRBV4-1|TRBJ2-5|.
TGCGCCAGCAGCCAAGATGGGCGGATCCAAGAGACCCAGTACTTC
CASSQDGRIQETQYF
>.|TRBV7-3|TRBJ2-2|TRBD2
TGTGCCAGCAGCTTAAACGCGGGAGGGCCCTCCGGGGAGCTGTTTTTT
CASSLNAGGPSGELFF
>.|TRBV7-9|TRBJ2-2|.
TGTGCCAGCAGCTTTTTTGACCGGAACACCGGGGAGCTGTTTTTT
CASSFFDRNTGELFF
>.|TRBV13|TRBJ2-1|.
TGTGCCAGCAGCTTCGGGCTGAATTACAATGAGCAGTTCTTC
CASSFGLNYNEQFF
>many|TRBV25-1|TRBJ2-2|.
TGTGCCAGCGACCCCGGGTCCGGGGAGCTGTTTTTT
CASDPGSGELFF
>.|TRBV28|TRBJ2-1|TRBD2
TGTGCCAGCAGTCTCCCGGGACTAGCGGACAACTACAATGAGCAGTTCTTC
CASSLPGLADNYNEQFF
>.|TRBV3-1|TRBJ2-1|.
TGTGCCAGCAGCCAAGATTCGGGCCTAGCCGCGAATGAGCAGTTCTTC
CASSQDSGLAANEQFF